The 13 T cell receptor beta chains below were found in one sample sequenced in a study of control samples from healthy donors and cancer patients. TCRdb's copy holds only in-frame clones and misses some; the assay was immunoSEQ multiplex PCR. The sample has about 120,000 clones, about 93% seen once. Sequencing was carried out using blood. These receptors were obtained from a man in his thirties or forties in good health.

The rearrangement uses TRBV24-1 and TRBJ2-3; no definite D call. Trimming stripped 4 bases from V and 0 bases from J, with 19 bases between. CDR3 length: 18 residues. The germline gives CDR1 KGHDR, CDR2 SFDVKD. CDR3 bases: TGTGCCACCAGTGAGACCCGTCTATTAAGGGATAGCACAGATACGCAGTATTTT. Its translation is CATSETRLLRDSTDTQYF.

This chain's CDR3 is CASSTRQGVGDTQYF. The CDR3 region has the DNA TGTGCCAGCAGCACGCGACAGGGGGTCGGAGATACGCAGTATTTT. This chain links TRBV11-2 with TRBJ2-3; TRBD1 matches at 9 bases. Germline assignment: CDR1 SGHAT and CDR2 FQNNGV. The CDR3 contains 15 residues. V gave up 5 bases and J gave up 5 bases; unmatched junction bases: 8.

The CDR3 DNA reads TGTGCCAGCAGCTTGGTCGACAGGGGTAATGAAAAACTGTTTTTT. Amino acid sequence: CASSLVDRGNEKLFF. V and J are TRBV5-6 and TRBJ1-4, with 8 bases matching TRBD1. The V gene end was trimmed by 0 bases and the J gene end by 4 bases; junction bases not matched to a gene: 2. Germline assignment: CDR1 SGHDT and CDR2 YYEEEE. This CDR3 is built from 15 residues.

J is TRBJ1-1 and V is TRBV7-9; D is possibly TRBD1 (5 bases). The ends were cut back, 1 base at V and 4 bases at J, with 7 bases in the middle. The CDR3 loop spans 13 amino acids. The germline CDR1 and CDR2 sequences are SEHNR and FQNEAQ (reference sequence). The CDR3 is CASSLDGGTEAFF. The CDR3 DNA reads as TGTGCCAGCAGCTTAGATGGGGGCACTGAAGCTTTCTTT.

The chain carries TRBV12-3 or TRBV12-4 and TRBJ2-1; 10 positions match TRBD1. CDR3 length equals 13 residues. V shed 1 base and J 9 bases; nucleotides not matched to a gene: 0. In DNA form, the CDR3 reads TGTGCCAGCAGTTTAGGGACAGGGGGTGAGCAGTTCTTC. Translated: CASSLGTGGEQFF.

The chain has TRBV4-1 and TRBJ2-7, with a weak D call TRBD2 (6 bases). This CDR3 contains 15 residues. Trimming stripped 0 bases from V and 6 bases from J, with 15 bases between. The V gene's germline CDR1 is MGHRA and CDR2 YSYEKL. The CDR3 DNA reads TGCGCCAGCAGCCAAGAACACGGGGAGGTAGGCGAGCAGTACTTC. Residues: CASSQEHGEVGEQYF.

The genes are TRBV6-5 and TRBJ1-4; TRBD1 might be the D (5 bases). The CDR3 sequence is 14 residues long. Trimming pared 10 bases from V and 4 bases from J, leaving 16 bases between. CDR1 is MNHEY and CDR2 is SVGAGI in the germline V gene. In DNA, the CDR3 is TGTGCCACAATGGGGGGAATCTTTAATGAAAAACTGTTTTTT. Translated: CATMGGIFNEKLFF.

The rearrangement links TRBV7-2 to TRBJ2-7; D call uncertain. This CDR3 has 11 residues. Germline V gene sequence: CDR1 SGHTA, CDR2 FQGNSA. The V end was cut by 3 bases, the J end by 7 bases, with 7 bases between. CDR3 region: CASSFFSEQYF. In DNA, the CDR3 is TGTGCCAGCAGCTTCTTCAGTGAGCAGTACTTC.

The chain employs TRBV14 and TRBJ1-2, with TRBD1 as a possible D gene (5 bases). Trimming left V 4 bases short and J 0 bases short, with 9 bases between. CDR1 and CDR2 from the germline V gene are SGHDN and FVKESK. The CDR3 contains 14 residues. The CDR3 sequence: CASSPRQTNYGYTF. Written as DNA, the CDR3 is TGTGCCAGCAGCCCTAGACAGACTAACTATGGCTACACCTTC.

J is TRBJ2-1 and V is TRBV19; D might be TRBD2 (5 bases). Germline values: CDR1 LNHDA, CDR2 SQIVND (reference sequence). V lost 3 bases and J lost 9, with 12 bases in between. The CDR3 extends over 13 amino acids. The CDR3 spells CASSIGLAGEQFF. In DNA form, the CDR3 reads TGTGCCAGTAGTATTGGGCTAGCCGGTGAGCAGTTCTTC.

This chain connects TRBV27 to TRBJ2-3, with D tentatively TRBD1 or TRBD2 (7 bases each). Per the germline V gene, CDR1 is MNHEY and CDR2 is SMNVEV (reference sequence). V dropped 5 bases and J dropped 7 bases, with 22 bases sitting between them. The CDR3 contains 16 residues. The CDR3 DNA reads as TGTGCCAGCAGTCAAACCGCGCGGCAGGGGGGGAATACGCAGTATTTT. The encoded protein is CASSQTARQGGNTQYF.

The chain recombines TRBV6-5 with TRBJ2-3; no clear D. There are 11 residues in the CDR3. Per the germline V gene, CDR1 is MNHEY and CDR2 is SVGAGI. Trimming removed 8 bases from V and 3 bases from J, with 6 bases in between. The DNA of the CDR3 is TGTGCCAGCCGAGAGACAGATACGCAGTATTTT. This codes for CASRETDTQYF.

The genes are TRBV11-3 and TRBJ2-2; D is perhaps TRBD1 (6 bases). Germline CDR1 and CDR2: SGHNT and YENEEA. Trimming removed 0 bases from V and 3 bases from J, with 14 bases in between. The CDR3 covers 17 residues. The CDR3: CASSLDAGAVYTGELFF. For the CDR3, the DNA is TGTGCCAGCAGCTTAGACGCAGGGGCGGTCTACACCGGGGAGCTGTTTTTT.